This T cell receptor beta chain stems from a study of molecular identifiers for immune sequencing clone quantification. J gave up 3 bases and V 9 bases, and 12 bases lay outside the gene matches. Germline-derived CDR1 and CDR2 are SGHRS and YFSETQ. The CDR3 runs 15 residues. General study results and limits: Barcode-sharing identical TCR molecules could underestimate highly expanded clone sizes. Jurkat TCR RNA from one cell was spiked into about a million naive cells, and it was reportedly detectable there.

Naive CD8 T cells were picked out by sorting for CD8+CD4-CCR7+CD45RA+. Library preparation followed earlier protocols using designated TCR primers. TCRdb re-called the PCR reads through MiXCR, storing one row per CDR3 protein. The sample holds a few hundred thousand distinct CDR3 sequences, roughly a quarter seen once. The sample holds many counts of this clonotype. The antigen remains undetermined. This receptor was taken from a human donor in good health. Some libraries in this study had Jurkat cell RNA spiked in. Material for sequencing was naive CD8+ T cells from blood, with Jurkat cell RNA spiked in. Subset specified: FACS-sorted CD8+CD4-CCR7+CD45RA+ naive T cells. The V and J genes are TRBV5-1 and TRBJ1-1, with 9 bases identical to TRBD1. The DNA for the CDR3 is TGCGCCAACCTACACAGGGGGCGACTGGACACTGAAGCTTTCTTT. This translates into CANLHRGRLDTEAFF. Based on the CDR3 plus reference TRBV5-1 and TRBJ1-1, the full variable domain is KAGVTQTPRYLIKTRGQQVTLSCSPISGHRSVSWYQQTPGQGLQFLFEYFSETQRNKGNFPGRFSGRQFSNSRSEMNVSTLELGDSALYLCANLHRGRLDTEAFFGQGTRLTVV.